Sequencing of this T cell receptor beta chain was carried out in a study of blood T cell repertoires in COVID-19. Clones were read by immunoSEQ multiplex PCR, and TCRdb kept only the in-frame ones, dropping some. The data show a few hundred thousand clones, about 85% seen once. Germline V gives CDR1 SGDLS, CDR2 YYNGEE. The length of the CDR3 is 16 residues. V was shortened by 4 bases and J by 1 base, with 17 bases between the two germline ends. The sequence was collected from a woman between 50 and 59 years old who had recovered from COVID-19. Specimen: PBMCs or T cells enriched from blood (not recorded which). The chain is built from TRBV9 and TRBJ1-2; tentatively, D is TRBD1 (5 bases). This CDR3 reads CASSSRETAGNYGYTF. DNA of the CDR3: TGTGCCAGCAGCTCCCGGGAGACAGCCGGTAACTATGGCTACACCTTC.